One sample yielded the 28 T cell receptor beta chains listed below, sequenced in a study of CD8 T cells in ankylosing spondylitis. Study-level points and caveats: One TCR beta motif, made up of roughly 8 highly homologous variants, appeared characteristic of ankylosing spondylitis blood.

What these receptors recognize is not known. MiXCR, run by TCRdb on the 5' RACE reads, gives a single entry per CDR3 protein. The sample lists about 500,000 distinct CDR3 sequences, roughly 5% occurring once. Sequenced sample: blood, either unsorted or a sorted T cell fraction (not recorded which). These receptors were taken from a male donor with ankylosing spondylitis.

This clonotype was counted many times. The CDR3 protein is CASSEIRGAYNEQFF. CDR3 in DNA: TGTGCCAGCAGTGAAATCAGGGGTGCCTACAATGAGCAGTTCTTC. J is TRBJ2-1 and V is TRBV6-1; possibly TRBD1 for D (6 bases). The CDR3 extends over 15 amino acids. Per germline, CDR1 MNHNS and CDR2 SASEGT. Trimming left V 2 bases short and J 2 bases short, with 10 bases between.

Ten or more counts support this clonotype. The V call is TRBV25-1, the J call TRBJ2-7; D possibly corresponds to TRBD1 (6 bases). Germline values: CDR1 MGHDK, CDR2 SYGVNS. The CDR3 covers 13 residues. V was pared by 6 bases and J by 3 bases, with 12 bases between. The DNA of the CDR3 is TGTGCCAGCAGGGGGGCCCGGGGCTACGAGCAGTACTTC. Translated: CASRGARGYEQYF.

Ten or more counts support this clonotype. The junction departs from the called germline gene at one end, perhaps through a read error. The CDR3 is CASRVASGTGELFF. The DNA for the CDR3 is TGTGCCAGCAGGGTAGCCTCCGGGACCGGGGAGCTGTTTTTT. The chain uses TRBV9 and TRBJ2-2, with D unclear. The CDR3 is 14 amino acids. The germline V gene has CDR1 SGDLS and CDR2 YYNGEE.

The chain recombines TRBV28 with TRBJ2-7; no reliable D call. Per germline, CDR1 MDHEN and CDR2 SYDVKM. This CDR3 has 13 residues. Trimming took off 7 bases at V and 0 bases at J, with 10 bases between the two ends. CDR3 sequence: CASKNGPSYEQYF. The CDR3 DNA reads TGTGCCAGCAAGAACGGACCCTCCTACGAGCAGTACTTC.

This clonotype was seen many times. The V and J genes are TRBV20-1 and TRBJ2-5; tentative D call: TRBD2 (6 bases). Germline loops: CDR1 DFQATT, CDR2 SNEGSKA (reference sequence). V was shortened by 1 base and J by 4 bases, with 10 bases between the two germline ends. This CDR3 is built from 13 residues. CDR3 sequence reads: CSARVWGGETQYF. The CDR3 bases are TGCAGTGCTAGAGTTTGGGGAGGAGAGACCCAGTACTTC.

V and J are TRBV20-1 and TRBJ1-5; no clear D gene. Germline V CDR1 and CDR2: DFQATT, SNEGSKA (reference sequence). The CDR3 is 13 amino acids. Trimming stripped 3 bases from V and 1 base from J, with 7 bases between. The CDR3 DNA sequence: TGCAGTGCTAGGGCCGACAGCAATCAGCCCCAGCATTTT. This codes for CSARADSNQPQHF.

Ten or more counts support this clonotype. As DNA, the CDR3 is TGCAGCGTTACCGCTCCGGGAGGTGGCGACGAGCAGTACTTC. It translates to CSVTAPGGGDEQYF. The rearrangement uses TRBV29-1 and TRBJ2-7; 7 nucleotides agree with TRBD2. Per the germline V gene, CDR1 is SQVTM and CDR2 is ANQGSEA. CDR3 length: 14 amino acids. Trimming removed 5 bases from V and 5 bases from J; junction bases left unmatched: 12.

This clonotype was observed a handful of times. V and J are TRBV11-3 and TRBJ2-1; D tentatively reads TRBD1 or TRBD2 (5 bases each). With 3 bases removed from V and 0 bases from J, the gap between germline ends came to 12 bases. Germline V gene sequence: CDR1 SGHNT, CDR2 YENEEA. The CDR3 is made up of 16 amino acids. For the CDR3, the DNA is TGTGCCAGCAGCTTCGGCAGGGAGAGCTCCTACAATGAGCAGTTCTTC. The encoded protein is CASSFGRESSYNEQFF. The variable domain in full, with the rest retrieved from reference TRBV11-3 and TRBJ2-1, is EAGVVQSPRYKIIEKKQPVAFWCNPISGHNTLYWYLQNLGQGPELLIRYENEEAVDDSQLPKDRFSAERLKGVDSTLKIQPAELGDSAVYLCASSFGRESSYNEQFFGPGTRLTVL.

This clonotype appeared many times. The V call is TRBV29-1, the J call TRBJ2-7; TRBD1 matches at 10 bases. Germline V gene lookup returns CDR1 SQVTM and CDR2 ANQGSEA. With V trimmed by 1 base and J by 4 bases, 4 bases remained unmatched. This CDR3 is built from 14 residues. This CDR3 is CSVEGGQGFYEQYF. The DNA for the CDR3 is TGCAGCGTTGAAGGGGGACAGGGGTTTTACGAGCAGTACTTC.

This clonotype was observed a few times. CDR3 sequence (DNA): TGCGCCAGCAGCTTCAAGGGGCTTTTGAACGAGCAGTACTTC. This codes for CASSFKGLLNEQYF. The rearrangement uses TRBV5-1 and TRBJ2-7; possible D gene TRBD1, 5 bases. Germline CDR1 reads SGHRS; CDR2 reads YFSETQ. The CDR3 sequence is 14 residues long. The V gene lost 2 bases and the J gene lost 5 bases, with 14 bases spanning the gap. Full variable domain (rest looked up from reference TRBV5-1 and TRBJ2-7): KAGVTQTPRYLIKTRGQQVTLSCSPISGHRSVSWYQQTPGQGLQFLFEYFSETQRNKGNFPGRFSGRQFSNSRSEMNVSTLELGDSALYLCASSFKGLLNEQYFGPGTRLTVT.

This clonotype appeared a few times. The J gene is TRBJ2-5, the V gene TRBV6-5, with TRBD2 matching 10 bases. J gave up 4 bases and V 1 base, and 6 bases lay outside the gene matches. Germline CDR1 reads MNHEY; CDR2 reads SVGAGI. The CDR3 sequence is 16 residues long. Written as DNA, the CDR3 is TGTGCCAGCAGTTACTTCTCCGGACTAGCGGTAGAGACCCAGTACTTC. It specifies CASSYFSGLAVETQYF.

This clonotype was counted ten times or more. This chain uses TRBV5-1 with TRBJ2-1, with 11 nucleotides matching TRBD2. The germline V gene encodes CDR1 SGHRS and CDR2 YFSETQ. The length of the CDR3 is 16 residues. Germline trimming cut 4 bases from V and 4 bases from J; bases unmatched to any gene: 7. Written as DNA, the CDR3 is TGCGCCAGCAGCCTCGCGACTAGCGGGAAATACAATGAGCAGTTCTTC. It translates to CASSLATSGKYNEQFF.

CDR3 loop: CASSQDRLQGYTGELFF. Here the CDR3 DNA reads TGTGCCAGCAGCCAAGATAGGTTGCAGGGATATACCGGGGAGCTGTTTTTT. The chain carries TRBV4-2 and TRBJ2-2; TRBD1 might be the D (5 bases). The V end was cut by 0 bases, the J end by 5 bases, with 16 bases between. CDR1 is LGHNA, CDR2 YNFKEQ, per germline. CDR3 length: 17 residues.

This clonotype has a count of ten or more. The rearrangement links TRBV5-5 to TRBJ2-3; 7 nucleotides line up with TRBD1. From germline, CDR1 is SGHKS and CDR2 YYEKEE (reference sequence). V shed 2 bases, J shed 6 bases, and the junction held 12 bases outside the gene matches. This CDR3 has 16 amino acids. CDR3 bases: TGTGCCAGCAGCTTCGCCCGGGACAGACGTTGGGATACGCAGTATTTT. It codes for CASSFARDRRWDTQYF.

The sample holds many counts of this clonotype. V usage is TRBV20-1 and J usage is TRBJ1-5, with a tentative D call TRBD1 (5 bases). CDR1 and CDR2 from the germline V gene are DFQATT and SNEGSKA (reference sequence). This CDR3 contains 13 residues. Trimming left V 2 bases short and J 5 bases short, with 10 bases between. DNA of the CDR3: TGCAGTGCTAGAAATGGGGCGGATCAGCCCCAGCATTTT. The encoded protein is CSARNGADQPQHF.

In its sample, this clonotype was seen many times. This chain connects TRBV15 to TRBJ2-7; 8 positions match TRBD2. Germline trimming cut 0 bases from V and 3 bases from J; bases unmatched to any gene: 4. From germline, CDR1 is LNHNV and CDR2 YYDKDF (reference sequence). The CDR3 has 15 residues. The CDR3 loop reads CATSRDTSGFYEQYF. The CDR3 DNA reads TGTGCCACCAGCAGAGATACTAGCGGCTTCTACGAGCAGTACTTC.

This clonotype was counted between two and nine times. V gene TRBV27 combines with J gene TRBJ2-7, with TRBD2 identical over 12 bases. V was pared by 2 bases and J by 4 bases, with 3 bases of the junction left unmatched. The germline gives CDR1 MNHEY, CDR2 SMNVEV (reference sequence). This CDR3 contains 15 residues. CDR3 in DNA: TGTGCCAGCAGTTTACTCGGGACTAGCGGGTACGAGCAGTACTTC. Translating gives CASSLLGTSGYEQYF.

This clonotype was picked up many times. This chain connects TRBV28 to TRBJ1-3, with a tentative D call TRBD1 (5 bases). With 5 bases removed from V and 2 bases from J, the gap between germline ends came to 16 bases. The CDR3 length is 16 residues. The germline V gene has CDR1 MDHEN and CDR2 SYDVKM. In DNA form, the CDR3 reads TGTGCCAGCAGTCCAACTCAGGGTATTGCTGGAAACACCATATATTTT. It translates to CASSPTQGIAGNTIYF. The whole variable domain, remainder taken from reference TRBV28 and TRBJ1-3, is DVKVTQSSRYLVKRTGEKVFLECVQDMDHENMFWYRQDPGLGLRLIYFSYDVKMKEKGDIPEGYSVSREKKERFSLILESASTNQTSMYLCASSPTQGIAGNTIYFGEGSWLTVV.

This clonotype has ten or more counts. The chain combines TRBV29-1 with TRBJ2-1; 10 nucleotides agree with TRBD2. The CDR3 totals 15 residues. J gave up 10 bases and V 2 bases, and 11 bases lay outside the gene matches. Germline CDR1 SQVTM, CDR2 ANQGSEA. CDR3 protein: CSVESWGTSAPEQFF. The CDR3 nucleotides are TGCAGCGTTGAATCATGGGGGACTAGCGCCCCGGAGCAGTTCTTC.

This clonotype has at least ten counts. The chain uses TRBV7-2 and TRBJ2-7; TRBD2 matches 8 bases. The germline CDR1 and CDR2 sequences are SGHTA and FQGNSA. The CDR3 consists of 16 residues. V dropped 5 bases and J dropped 7; count of bases not matched to a gene: 16. CDR3: CASSTQPGPGGGEQYF. The DNA for the CDR3 is TGTGCCAGCAGCACCCAACCGGGACCGGGGGGGGGAGAGCAGTACTTC.

The table lists this clonotype with many counts. The CDR3 DNA reads as TGTGCCAGCTCACCTAGGGCTCAAGAGACCCAGTACTTC. As protein: CASSPRAQETQYF. The chain links TRBV18 to TRBJ2-5; D is uncertain. The CDR3 is made up of 13 amino acids. CDR1 is KGHSH, CDR2 LQKENI, per germline. V gave up 3 bases and J gave up 2 bases, with 7 bases separating them. Combining the CDR3 with reference TRBV18 and TRBJ2-5 gives the whole variable domain NAGVMQNPRHLVRRRGQEARLRCSPMKGHSHVYWYRQLPEEGLKFMVYLQKENIIDESGMPKERFSAEFPKEGPSILRIQQVVRGDSAAYFCASSPRAQETQYFGPGTRLLVL.

This clonotype was observed many times. The chain links TRBV27 to TRBJ2-7; no clear D. V dropped 2 bases and J dropped 1 base, with 9 bases sitting between them. The CDR3 loop spans 14 amino acids. Germline values: CDR1 MNHEY, CDR2 SMNVEV (reference sequence). In DNA, the CDR3 is TGTGCCAGCAGTTTAGTCTGGCAGTCCTACGAGCAGTACTTC. This codes for CASSLVWQSYEQYF.

The chain couples TRBV9 to TRBJ2-7; D gene uncertain. Looked up from germline, CDR1 is SGDLS and CDR2 is YYNGEE. Trimming shortened V by 0 bases and J by 0 bases, and 10 bases separated the two germline ends. This CDR3 is built from 15 residues. The CDR3 bases are TGTGCCAGCAGCGTAGATAAAGGTCGCTCCTACGAGCAGTACTTC. It specifies CASSVDKGRSYEQYF. The full variable domain, its missing parts supplied by reference TRBV9 and TRBJ2-7, is DSGVTQTPKHLITATGQRVTLRCSPRSGDLSVYWYQQSLDQGLQFLIQYYNGEERAKGNILERFSAQQFPDLHSELNLSSLELGDSALYFCASSVDKGRSYEQYFGPGTRLTVT.

Many counts were recorded for this clonotype. V and J are TRBV20-1 and TRBJ2-7; 7 positions agree with TRBD2. In germline, CDR1 is DFQATT, CDR2 SNEGSKA (reference sequence). The CDR3 runs to 13 residues. V shed 0 bases, J shed 6 bases, and the junction held 5 bases outside the gene matches. The CDR3 DNA is TGCAGTGCTAGAGATGGGAGGGGATTCGAGCAGTACTTC. Amino acids: CSARDGRGFEQYF.

For this clonotype: A single base separates this from a much larger clone, so it may be a read error. The J gene is TRBJ2-7, the V gene TRBV10-3, with D perhaps TRBD1 (6 bases). The V end was cut by 6 bases, the J end by 0 bases, with 15 bases between. From germline, CDR1 is ENHRY and CDR2 SYGVKD. This CDR3 is built from 15 residues. The CDR3 sequence is CAISVPGTNSYEQYF. CDR3 sequence (DNA): TGTGCCATCAGCGTACCAGGGACAAACTCCTACGAGCAGTACTTC.

This clonotype was counted ten times or more. The J gene is TRBJ1-5, the V gene TRBV12-3 or TRBV12-4, with TRBD1 matching over 10 bases. The CDR3 spans 14 residues. J gave up 9 bases and V 5 bases, and 7 bases lay outside the gene matches. In DNA form, the CDR3 reads TGTGCCAGCAGTGGACAGGGGGTACCCTTGCCCCAGCATTTT. Residues: CASSGQGVPLPQHF.

This clonotype was seen repeatedly, ten times or more. CDR3 sequence reads: CASSPGTGRPNEKLFF. The CDR3 DNA reads as TGTGCCAGCAGTCCCGGGACAGGGCGGCCTAATGAAAAACTGTTTTTT. The chain links TRBV7-2 to TRBJ1-4; 9 nucleotides match TRBD1. Per germline, CDR1 SGHTA and CDR2 FQGNSA. This CDR3 region has 16 residues. The ends lost 6 bases at V and 3 bases at J; junction bases unmatched: 8.

This chain joins TRBV27 and TRBJ2-5, with 7 bases lining up with TRBD1. V lost 4 bases to trimming and J lost 1 base; unmatched junction nucleotides: 6. Germline V gives CDR1 MNHEY, CDR2 SMNVEV (reference sequence). This CDR3 spans 15 amino acids. This chain's CDR3 is CASSYTTGVQETQYF. CDR3 sequence (DNA): TGTGCCAGCAGTTACACTACAGGGGTCCAAGAGACCCAGTACTTC.